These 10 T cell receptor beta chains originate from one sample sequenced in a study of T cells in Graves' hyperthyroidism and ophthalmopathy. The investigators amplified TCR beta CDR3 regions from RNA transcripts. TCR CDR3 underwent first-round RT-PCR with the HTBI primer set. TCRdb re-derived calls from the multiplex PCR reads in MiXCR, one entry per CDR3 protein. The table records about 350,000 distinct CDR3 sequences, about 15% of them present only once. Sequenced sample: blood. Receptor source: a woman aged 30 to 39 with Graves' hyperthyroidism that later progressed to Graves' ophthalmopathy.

The CDR3 protein is CASRASLGGAYEQYF. The CDR3 bases are TGTGCCAGCAGGGCCTCTCTGGGAGGTGCCTACGAGCAGTACTTC. The V and J genes are TRBV28 and TRBJ2-7; possible D gene TRBD2, 6 bases. The CDR3 runs 15 residues. The ends were cut back, 6 bases at V and 2 bases at J, with 17 bases in the middle. Germline V CDR1 and CDR2: MDHEN, SYDVKM.

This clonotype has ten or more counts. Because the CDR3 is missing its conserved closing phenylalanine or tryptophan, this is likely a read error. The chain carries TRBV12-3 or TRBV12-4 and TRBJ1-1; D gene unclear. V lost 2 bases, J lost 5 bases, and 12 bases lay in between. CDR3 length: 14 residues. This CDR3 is CASSLILDGTEAFL. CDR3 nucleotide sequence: TGTGCCAGCAGTTTAATTCTAGACGGAACTGAAGCTTTCCTT.

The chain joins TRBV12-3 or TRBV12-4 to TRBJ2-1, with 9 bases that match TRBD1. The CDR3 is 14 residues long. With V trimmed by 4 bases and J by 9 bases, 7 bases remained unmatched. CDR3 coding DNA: TGTGCCAGCAGTTCAGGGACAGGGAAGGGTGAGCAGTTCTTC. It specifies CASSSGTGKGEQFF.

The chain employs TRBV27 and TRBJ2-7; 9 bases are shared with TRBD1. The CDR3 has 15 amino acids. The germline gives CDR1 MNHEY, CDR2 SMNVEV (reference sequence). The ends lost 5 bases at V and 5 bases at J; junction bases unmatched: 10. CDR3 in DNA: TGTGCCAGCAGTCGGCCCGGGACAGGGTTACACGAGCAGTACTTC. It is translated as CASSRPGTGLHEQYF.

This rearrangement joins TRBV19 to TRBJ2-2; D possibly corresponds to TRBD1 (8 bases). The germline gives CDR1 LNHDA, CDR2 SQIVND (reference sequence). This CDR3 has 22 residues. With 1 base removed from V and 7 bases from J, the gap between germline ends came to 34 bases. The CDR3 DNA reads TGTGCCAGTAGTATAGCGTCTGTCGGACAGGGTCGGGGGGCGAGCCCTCACGGGGAGCTGTTTTTT. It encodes CASSIASVGQGRGASPHGELFF.

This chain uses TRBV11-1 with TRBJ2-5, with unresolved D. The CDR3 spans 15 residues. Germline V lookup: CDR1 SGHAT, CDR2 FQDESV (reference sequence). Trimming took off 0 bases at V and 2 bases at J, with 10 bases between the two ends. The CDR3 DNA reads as TGTGCCAGCAGCTTAGCGGTCGCTCCACAAGAGACCCAGTACTTC. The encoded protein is CASSLAVAPQETQYF.

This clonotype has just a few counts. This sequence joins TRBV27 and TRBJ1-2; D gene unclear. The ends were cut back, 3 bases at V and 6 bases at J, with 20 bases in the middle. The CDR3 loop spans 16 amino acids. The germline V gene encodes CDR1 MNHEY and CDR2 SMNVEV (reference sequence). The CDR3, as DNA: TGTGCCAGCAGTTTCTCCGGGTCGGGGTCTCCTCATGGCTACACCTTC. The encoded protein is CASSFSGSGSPHGYTF.

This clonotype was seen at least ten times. CDR3 DNA: TGCAGTGCCCCTGTCAACACCGGGGAGCTGTTTTTT. It specifies CSAPVNTGELFF. The V and J genes are TRBV20-1 and TRBJ2-2; D is unclear. The V gene lost 6 bases and the J gene lost 2 bases, with 7 bases spanning the gap. Germline V CDR1 and CDR2: DFQATT, SNEGSKA (reference sequence). The CDR3 covers 12 residues.

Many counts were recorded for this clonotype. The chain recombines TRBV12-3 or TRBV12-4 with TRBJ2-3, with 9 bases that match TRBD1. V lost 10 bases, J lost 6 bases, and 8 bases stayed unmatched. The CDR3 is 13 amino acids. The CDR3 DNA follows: TGTGCCACGGGACAGGGAAAAATTGATACGCAGTATTTT. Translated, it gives CATGQGKIDTQYF.

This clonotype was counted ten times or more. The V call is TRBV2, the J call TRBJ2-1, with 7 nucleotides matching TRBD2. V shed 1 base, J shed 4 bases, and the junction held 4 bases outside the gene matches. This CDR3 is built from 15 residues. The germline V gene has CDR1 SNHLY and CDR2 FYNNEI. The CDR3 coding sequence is TGTGCCAGCAGTGAAGAGCGGGGAGATTACAATGAGCAGTTCTTC. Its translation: CASSEERGDYNEQFF.